The TCR beta chain described here comes from a study of T cell repertoires in cytomegalovirus infection. Across the whole study: As its CMV epitopes, the study selected recently identified HLA-C-restricted and well-studied HLA-B-restricted targets. Regarding the study as a whole: What dominated the ex vivo response were HLA-C-restricted CMV-specific TCR beta clonotypes.

The trim removed 3 bases at V and 3 bases at J, leaving 5 bases unmatched. CDR3 length: 15 residues. Germline lookup yields CDR1 SGHRS and CDR2 YFSETQ. MiXCR was run by TCRdb on the reads, yielding one entry per CDR3 protein. The table shows approximately 990,000 distinct CDR3 sequences, with 31% occurring only once. This clonotype appeared once. Its target is unknown. The V gene is TRBV5-1, the J gene TRBJ1-1; 10 positions match TRBD1. The receptor comes from a human donor in good health (CMV status not recorded). Some clones in this sample may be carry-over from other donors' samples. This material consisted of cultured CD8+ T cells from PBMCs, taken from culture after CMV antigen stimulation. Here the CDR3 reads CASSSGTGDDTEAFF. The CDR3 nucleotides are TGCGCCAGCAGCTCGGGGACAGGGGATGACACTGAAGCTTTCTTT.